Listed below are T cell receptor beta chains from one sample, sequenced in a study of cytotoxic CD8 clonotypes in ibrutinib-treated CLL. Profiling relied on immunoSEQ multiplex PCR, and the TCRdb table lists in-frame clones only, not all of them. The repertoire holds around 5,500 clones, with 65% to 70% as singletons. This specimen was PBMCs, taken before ibrutinib treatment. These receptors all come from a human donor with chronic lymphocytic leukemia. Each CDR3 is given with its conserved first and last residue. D genes are given only for firm matches. Only part of the rows carry a size: once, few, many, or a class if the clone is expanded.

V	J	D	length	size	CDR3	DNA
TRBV4-1	TRBJ2-1	TRBD1	16	.	CASSQDTGGSYNEQFF	TGCGCCAGCAGCCAAGATACAGGGGGGTCCTACAATGAGCAGTTCTTC
TRBV6-5	TRBJ1-6	TRBD1	15	.	CASSRGDRYNSPLHF	TGTGCCAGCAGTAGGGGGGACAGATATAATTCACCCCTCCACTTT
TRBV5-1	TRBJ2-7	.	15	.	CASSLDHDGAGEQYF	TGCGCCAGCAGCCTAGACCACGATGGGGCTGGTGAGCAGTACTTC
TRBV6-5	TRBJ2-4	.	13	.	CASSYERRGIQYF	TGTGCCAGCAGTTACGAAAGGAGAGGCATTCAGTACTTC
TRBV13	TRBJ2-7	.	16	.	CASSLGDSGSSDEQYF	TGTGCCAGCAGCTTAGGGGACTCAGGGAGCTCGGACGAGCAGTACTTC
TRBV2	TRBJ1-5	.	16	.	CASTDPRGDSNQPQHF	TGTGCCAGCACCGATCCCCGGGGGGATAGCAATCAGCCCCAGCATTTT
TRBV21-1	TRBJ2-7	.	12	.	CASEGRRYEQYF	TGTGCCAGTGAGGGACGGCGTTACGAGCAGTACTTC
TRBV10-3	TRBJ1-6	.	13	few	CAISSGVDSPLHF	TGTGCCATCAGTTCGGGAGTAGACTCACCCCTCCACTTT
TRBV7-3	TRBJ2-7	TRBD1	16	.	CASSLGGTGDSYEQYF	TGTGCCAGCAGCTTAGGAGGGACAGGGGATTCCTACGAGCAGTACTTC
TRBV7-3	TRBJ2-2	.	12	few	CASSLGTGELFF	TGTGCCAGCAGCTTAGGAACCGGGGAGCTGTTTTTT
TRBV4-1	TRBJ1-4	.	16	.	CASHQGPFVANEKLFF	TGCGCCAGTCATCAGGGGCCTTTTGTTGCTAATGAAAAACTGTTTTTT
TRBV19	TRBJ2-2	TRBD2	16	.	CATPSDGGFGTGELFF	TGTGCCACCCCATCGGACGGGGGGTTTGGCACCGGGGAGCTGTTTTTT
TRBV11-3	TRBJ2-1	TRBD2	18	.	CASSFGTSGLSSYNEQFF	TGTGCCAGCAGCTTCGGGACTAGCGGGCTGAGCTCCTACAATGAGCAGTTCTTC
TRBV2	TRBJ2-2	TRBD2	14	.	CAVAGGPNTGELFF	TGTGCCGTTGCGGGGGGCCCCAACACCGGGGAGCTGTTTTTT
TRBV10-3	TRBJ1-1	TRBD1	13	.	CAISARGDTEAFF	TGTGCCATCAGTGCCAGGGGGGACACTGAAGCTTTCTTT
TRBV19	TRBJ1-6	.	15	.	CASSIYGAIYSPLHF	TGTGCCAGTAGTATCTATGGGGCGATCTATTCACCCCTCCACTTT
TRBV7-3	TRBJ2-2	.	15	.	CASSPDSANTGELFF	TGTGCCAGCAGCCCAGATTCGGCGAACACCGGGGAGCTGTTTTTT
TRBV4-1	TRBJ2-5	TRBD2	16	.	CASSQARDYPRQTQYF	TGCGCCAGCAGCCAAGCGAGGGACTACCCTCGTCAGACCCAGTACTTC
TRBV5-4	TRBJ1-2	.	15	medium-sized	CASSLDGTPNYGYTF	TGTGCCAGCAGCTTGGACGGCACCCCTAACTATGGCTACACCTTC
TRBV4-2	TRBJ1-5	TRBD1	17	.	CASSQEGGTGSNQPQHF	TGTGCCAGCAGCCAAGAGGGGGGGACAGGGTCAAATCAGCCCCAGCATTTT
TRBV10-2	TRBJ1-5	.	15	.	CASSEQVGGNQPQHF	TGCGCCAGCAGTGAACAGGTGGGGGGCAATCAGCCCCAGCATTTT
TRBV19	TRBJ1-1	TRBD1	14	.	CASSMGQVGTEAFF	TGTGCCAGTAGTATGGGACAGGTGGGCACTGAAGCTTTCTTT
TRBV12-5	TRBJ2-2	.	15	few	CASGTYGRNTGELFF	TGTGCTAGTGGAACCTACGGACGGAACACCGGGGAGCTGTTTTTT
TRBV2	TRBJ2-7	.	12	.	CASRAQGYEQYF	TGTGCCAGCAGGGCACAGGGCTACGAGCAGTACTTC
TRBV7-2	TRBJ1-2	.	13	.	CASSLNSYYGYTF	TGTGCCAGCAGCTTAAACAGTTACTATGGCTACACCTTC
TRBV10-3	TRBJ1-4	TRBD1	13	once	CAIRDRGDEKLFF	TGTGCCATCAGGGACAGGGGTGATGAAAAACTGTTTTTT
TRBV4-1	TRBJ1-2	.	17	.	CASSQATGGRASYGYTF	TGCGCCAGCAGCCAAGCTACAGGAGGCCGGGCTAGTTATGGCTACACCTTC
TRBV6-5	TRBJ2-1	TRBD2	15	.	CASRTPRGWGNEQFF	TGTGCCAGCAGAACCCCGCGGGGGTGGGGGAATGAGCAGTTCTTC
TRBV5-1	TRBJ1-1	.	15	.	CASSLGVNGDTEAFF	TGCGCCAGCAGCTTGGGGGTAAACGGGGACACTGAAGCTTTCTTT
TRBV5-4	TRBJ1-2	TRBD1	15	.	CASSLGGQGFYGYTF	TGTGCCAGCAGCTTGGGGGGACAGGGGTTCTATGGCTACACCTTC
TRBV9	TRBJ2-5	.	13	.	CASSAELEGTQYF	TGTGCCAGCAGCGCTGAACTCGAGGGGACCCAGTACTTC
TRBV4-1	TRBJ2-6	TRBD1	19	once	CASSQERQGATSGANVLTF	TGCGCCAGCAGCCAAGAGCGACAGGGGGCGACCTCTGGGGCCAACGTCCTGACTTTC
TRBV5-1	TRBJ1-2	.	14	.	CASSLPGSPYGYTF	TGCGCCAGCAGCTTGCCCGGGTCCCCCTATGGCTACACCTTC
TRBV19	TRBJ2-1	.	14	.	CASSSKKGLGEQFF	TGTGCCAGTAGTTCCAAGAAGGGTTTGGGTGAGCAGTTCTTC
TRBV7-9	TRBJ1-1	.	12	few	CASSTGNTEAFF	TGTGCCAGCTCCACAGGGAACACTGAAGCTTTCTTT
TRBV10-3	TRBJ2-3	TRBD2	15	.	CAITMGAGSADTQYF	TGTGCCATCACCATGGGAGCGGGGAGCGCAGATACGCAGTATTTT
TRBV4-1	TRBJ1-1	TRBD1	14	.	CASSRGQGGTEAFF	TGCGCCAGCAGCCGAGGACAGGGGGGCACTGAAGCTTTCTTT
TRBV10-3	TRBJ2-1	TRBD2	14	.	CAISGGSSYNEQFF	TGTGCCATCTCGGGGGGGTCTTCCTACAATGAGCAGTTCTTC
TRBV4-2	TRBJ2-5	.	15	.	CASSQDAGTGGVQYF	TGTGCCAGCAGCCAAGACGCCGGGACTGGAGGCGTCCAGTACTTC
TRBV9	TRBJ1-4	.	14	.	CASSVGRVSEKLFF	TGTGCCAGCAGCGTAGGGAGGGTGTCTGAAAAACTGTTTTTT
TRBV5-1	TRBJ1-3	TRBD1	16	.	CASSPGTGRTKDTIYF	TGCGCCAGCAGCCCGGGGACAGGGAGAACTAAGGACACCATATATTTT
TRBV7-8	TRBJ2-1	.	15	.	CASSLSKGSPHEQFF	TGTGCCAGCAGCCTGAGCAAGGGGAGCCCTCATGAGCAGTTCTTC
TRBV11-2	TRBJ1-6	.	15	.	CASSLRAGRDSPLHF	TGTGCCAGCAGCTTACGGGCAGGCCGCGATTCACCCCTCCACTTT
TRBV7-9	TRBJ1-3	.	17	few	CASSPGGGPLSGNTIYF	TGTGCCAGCAGCCCCGGCGGAGGCCCCCTCTCTGGAAACACCATATATTTT
TRBV2	TRBJ2-7	TRBD1	13	once	CASSDRLQGQQYF	TGTGCCAGCAGTGACAGGTTACAGGGGCAGCAGTACTTC
TRBV20-1	TRBJ1-1	.	11	.	CSASRGPEAFF	TGCAGTGCTAGTAGGGGACCTGAAGCTTTCTTT
TRBV5-1	TRBJ2-3	TRBD1	17	.	CASSLIGTGTSTDTQYF	TGCGCCAGCAGCTTGATCGGGACAGGGACCTCCACAGATACGCAGTATTTT
TRBV7-9	TRBJ1-1	.	13	few	CASSLVNTGEAFF	TGTGCCAGCAGCTTAGTAAATACAGGTGAAGCTTTCTTT
TRBV7-2	TRBJ1-5	.	14	.	CASSSGLTNQPQHF	TGTGCCAGCAGCTCTGGACTGACGAATCAGCCCCAGCATTTT
TRBV11-2	TRBJ2-7	.	12	.	CASSPQPREQYF	TGTGCCAGCAGCCCCCAACCTCGCGAGCAGTACTTC
TRBV5-1	TRBJ1-2	.	13	.	CASSLDPNYGYTF	TGCGCCAGCAGCTTGGACCCTAACTATGGCTACACCTTC
TRBV4-1	TRBJ2-7	.	14	large	CASSQDNRDYEQYF	TGCGCCAGCAGCCAAGATAACAGGGACTACGAGCAGTACTTC
TRBV5-4	TRBJ1-6	.	16	.	CASSSGPDPRNSPLHF	TGTGCCAGCAGCTCGGGCCCCGACCCAAGAAATTCACCCCTCCACTTT